This TCR beta chain stems from a study of beta chain features in type 1 diabetes (dated by TCRdb to 2017 to 2018). Study-level background: No differences in mean age, gender distribution, total cell number or subset yield were found between patients and healthy donors. Across all samples, 107,917,701 sorted cells were examined, and cell number per subset correlated strongly with RNA yield. The study compared the TCRB repertoires of sorted circulating CD4+ T cell subsets in recently diagnosed type 1 diabetes patients with those in matched healthy donors. Whereas all 30 or so donors provided naive and central memory subsets, regulatory and stem cell-like memory subsets were isolated from just 8 patients and roughly 8 healthy donors.

Deletion took 0 bases off V and 5 bases off J, with a span of 13 bases between the germline ends. The CDR3 numbers 16 residues from cysteine through phenylalanine. CDR3 DNA only is kept here, 48 bases in frame from base 1. From a lookup of the germline V gene, CDR1 and CDR2 are LGHNA and YSLEER. Overall results and qualifications from the work: PCR might favor shorter templates, but patient and control samples were amplified and corrected together, so any skew would affect both groups equally. Because the HLA sub-analyses included only small numbers of individuals, any influence of HLA type on TCRB rearrangement was left unresolved. Because cDNA rather than genomic DNA was sequenced, highly expressing activated cells could have been over-represented, although no difference in activation and CD3 levels was found between groups. The naive, central memory and regulatory TCRB repertoires appeared to resemble one another more closely among patients than among healthy donors. Type 1 diabetes patients showed a moderate but significant shortening of TCRB CDR3 length in all four CD4+ subsets. At VDJ recombination sites, patients with type 1 diabetes made fewer insertions and deleted more nucleotides, a pattern implying thymic rearrangement abnormalities.

Each donor gave one peripheral blood draw, roughly 120 mL on average, collected into heparinised tubes. A BD FACSAria II and a panel including CD45RO, CCR7, CD25, CD127, CD95 and CD27 were used to sort naive, central memory, regulatory and stem cell-like memory CD4+ T cells. Purity was above 98% for every sorted population. PBMCs were separated immediately by Lymphoprep density gradient centrifugation and were stained directly, without being cultured. So that batch effects would be minimized, each experiment stained and sorted samples in pairs, pairing one healthy donor with one patient. Concerning this clone itself: Its antigen is still unknown. No much larger clone is present one base from it, and per-base qualities are unavailable.

All of the isolated RNA was reverse transcribed with the High Capacity cDNA Reverse Transcription Kit, so expressed TCRB transcripts were sequenced. Deep immunoSEQ sequencing was applied to naive, central memory and regulatory T cell samples, giving an average of roughly 3.3 million total reads per sample. Sorted cells were lysed in RLT buffer, and RNA was extracted using DNase-treated RNeasy Micro or Mini kits according to cell number. Each cell subset was processed separately to prevent cross-contamination, with patient and healthy donor samples processed together. TCRB sequences were amplified from cDNA with the immunoSEQ multiplex PCR, producing 87-bp fragments spanning the CDR3 region. The amplicons were sequenced using the Illumina HiSeq platform. The paper's data handling went like this. Synthetic template baselines were used to correct PCR bias computationally, reads within Hamming distance 2 were collapsed together, and singletons that could not be merged were discarded. Reads were aligned to IMGT to assign V, D and J genes, CDR3 length, and insertions or deletions at six rearrangement sites. Within each subset, clonotype counts were normalized to sorted cell number, after which true diversity and Gini coefficients were computed with the tcR R package. The overlap coefficient, calculated on TCRB nucleotide sequences, was used to quantify repertoire sharing. Out-of-frame TCRB sequences from naive cells were analyzed to stand in for the pre-selection repertoire. TCRdb stores this immuneACCESS table with in-frame sequences only. Part of the clones is absent; in the studies checked, under half of the shortfall reflects unresolved V genes, and no reason is known for the rest. V and J calls and clone size are copied from that table; D and trimming were computed from the DNA. The sample data list 450,000 to 600,000 clones, and approximately 30% of these were observed just once. The ten largest clones capture 0.065% of the sample.

The sequence links TRBV4-3 to TRBJ1-4, with a weak D call of TRBD1 (5 bases match). The sample consisted of naive CD4+ T cells from blood. Per the publication, the cell subset or site label means: true naive CD4+ T cells. This clonotype originated in a man younger than 35 in good health. This receptor carries the CDR3 CASSQDTGAGNEKLFF. The nucleotides are TGCGCCAGCAGCCAAGATACCGGTGCAGGGAATGAAAAACTGTTTTTT.